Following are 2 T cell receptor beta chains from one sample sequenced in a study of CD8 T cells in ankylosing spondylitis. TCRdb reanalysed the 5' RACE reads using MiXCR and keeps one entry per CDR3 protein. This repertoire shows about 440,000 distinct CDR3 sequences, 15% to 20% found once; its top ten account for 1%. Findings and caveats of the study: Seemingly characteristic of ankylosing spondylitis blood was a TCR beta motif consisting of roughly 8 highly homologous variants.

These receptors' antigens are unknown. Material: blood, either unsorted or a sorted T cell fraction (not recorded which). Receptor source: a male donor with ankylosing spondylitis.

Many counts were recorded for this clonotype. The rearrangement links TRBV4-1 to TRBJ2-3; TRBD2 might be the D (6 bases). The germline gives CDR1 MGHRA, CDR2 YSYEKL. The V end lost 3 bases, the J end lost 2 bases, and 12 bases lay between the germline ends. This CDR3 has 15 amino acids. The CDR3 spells CASSHGLADTDTQYF. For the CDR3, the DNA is TGCGCCAGCAGCCATGGGTTAGCGGACACAGATACGCAGTATTTT.

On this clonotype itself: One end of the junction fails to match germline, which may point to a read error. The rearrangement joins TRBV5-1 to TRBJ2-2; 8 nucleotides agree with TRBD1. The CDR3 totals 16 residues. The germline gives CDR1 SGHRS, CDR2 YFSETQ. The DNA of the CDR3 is TGCGCCAGCAGGGTTTGGACAGGGATTAACACCGGGGAACTGTTTTTT. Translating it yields CASRVWTGINTGELFF. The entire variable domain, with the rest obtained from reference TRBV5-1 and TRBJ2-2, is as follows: KAGVTQTPRYLIKTRGQQVTLSCSPISGHRSVSWYQQTPGQGLQFLFEYFSETQRNKGNFPGRFSGRQFSNSRSEMNVSTLELGDSALYLCASRVWTGINTGELFFGEGSRLTVL.